One and the same sample provided the 27 T cell receptor beta chains below, sequenced in a study of shared clonotypes between healthy human individuals. Sequencing was performed with immunoSEQ multiplex PCR; in TCRdb, only in-frame clones are kept and a portion is missing. The sample records 800,000 to 1,200,000 clones, around 82% being singletons. The material sequenced was memory CD4+ T cells from PBMCs. Subset in this sample: CD45RA-negative fraction. Source of these receptors: a man aged 18 to 30 in good health. Some clones in this sample may be carry-over from other donors' samples.

The J gene is TRBJ2-3, the V gene TRBV4-2; TRBD2 matches 12 bases. This CDR3 contains 17 residues. J lost 2 bases, V lost 1 base, and 4 bases had no gene match. CDR1 and CDR2 (germline): LGHNA, YNFKEQ. CDR3 sequence: CASSQVSSGRATDTQYF. As DNA, the CDR3 is TGTGCCAGCAGCCAAGTATCTAGCGGGAGGGCCACAGATACGCAGTATTTT.

The chain links TRBV28 to TRBJ2-7; either TRBD1 or TRBD2 may supply D (5 bases each). Trimming pared 6 bases from V and 6 bases from J, leaving 18 bases between. Germline CDR1 MDHEN, CDR2 SYDVKM. CDR3 length equals 14 residues. CDR3 amino acids: CASRSGTPQGEQYF. CDR3 coding DNA: TGTGCCAGCAGAAGTGGGACCCCCCAGGGCGAGCAGTACTTC.

This chain connects TRBV7-2 to TRBJ1-4; D might be TRBD1 (6 bases). The germline V and J ends were trimmed by 5 bases and 8 bases, with 15 bases remaining between them. Germline V gene lookup returns CDR1 SGHTA and CDR2 FQGNSA. This CDR3 is built from 14 residues. The CDR3, as DNA: TGTGCCAGCAGCCGCTTCAGGGGTGGGGAAAAACTGTTTTTT. Its protein is CASSRFRGGEKLFF.

This chain uses TRBV5-1 with TRBJ1-1; D ambiguous. This CDR3 contains 15 residues. Germline CDR1 SGHRS, CDR2 YFSETQ. Trimming stripped 1 base from V and 0 bases from J, with 10 bases between. The CDR3 is CASSLLAAMNTEAFF. The DNA for the CDR3 is TGCGCCAGCAGCTTGCTGGCAGCGATGAACACTGAAGCTTTCTTT.

V is TRBV2 and J is TRBJ1-5; 7 bases fit TRBD1. Germline lookup yields CDR1 SNHLY and CDR2 FYNNEI. This CDR3 comprises 14 residues. V was pared by 5 bases and J by 3 bases, with 4 bases of the junction left unmatched. CDR3 bases: TGTGCCAGCAGTACAGGGGTCACCAATCAGCCCCAGCATTTT. It is translated as CASSTGVTNQPQHF.

The rearrangement links TRBV4-2 to TRBJ1-3, with a possible D match to TRBD1 (5 bases). Deletions cut 3 bases from V and 0 bases from J, with 9 bases between. Germline V CDR1 and CDR2: LGHNA, YNFKEQ. The CDR3 runs to 15 residues. The CDR3 loop reads CASSQPGISGNTIYF. The CDR3 nucleotides read TGTGCCAGCAGCCAGCCAGGGATCTCTGGAAACACCATATATTTT.

This clone was counted only a few times. The chain uses TRBV28 and TRBJ1-2; D unresolved. The V gene lost 10 bases and the J gene lost 7 bases, with 10 bases spanning the gap. The CDR3 totals 10 residues. In germline, CDR1 is MDHEN, CDR2 SYDVKM. Written as DNA, the CDR3 is TGTGCCACCTTCTATCGTGGCTACACCTTC. Protein sequence: CATFYRGYTF.

A note on this clone: Since a far larger clone is one base different, this is likely a read error. The CDR3 is CASSGTGVGLTGGLFF. The CDR3 nucleotides read TGTGCCAGCTCCGGGACAGGGGTCGGTCTCACCGGGGGGCTGTTTTTT. This chain uses TRBV2 with TRBJ2-2; TRBD1 matches at 10 bases. The germline V gene encodes CDR1 SNHLY and CDR2 FYNNEI. This CDR3 comprises 16 residues. Full variable domain (rest looked up from reference TRBV2 and TRBJ2-2): EPEVTQTPSHQVTQMGQEVILRCVPISNHLYFYWYRQILGQKVEFLVSFYNNEISEKSEIFDDQFSVERPDGSNFTLKIRSTKLEDSAMYFCASSGTGVGLTGGLFFGEGSRLTVL.

The V and J genes are TRBV27 and TRBJ2-3; the D is unclear. This CDR3 is 13 amino acids long. V was cut by 2 bases and J by 5 bases, with 8 bases left in between. Per germline, CDR1 MNHEY and CDR2 SMNVEV (reference sequence). CDR3 sequence reads: CASSLLNQDTQYF. The CDR3 bases are TGTGCCAGCAGTTTACTTAATCAAGATACGCAGTATTTT.

With regard to this clone: The same CDR3 also results from other DNA sequences found in this sample. CDR3 loop: CASSSGTASSYEQYF. In DNA form, the CDR3 reads TGTGCCAGCAGCTCGGGGACAGCGAGCTCCTACGAGCAGTACTTC. This rearrangement joins TRBV7-6 to TRBJ2-7, with 7 bases lining up with TRBD1. Looked up from germline, CDR1 is SGHVS and CDR2 is FNYEAQ. With V trimmed by 4 bases and J by 0 bases, 6 bases remained unmatched. The CDR3 consists of 15 residues.

The chain uses TRBV27 and TRBJ1-3; possible D gene TRBD1, 6 bases. There are 14 residues in the CDR3. Germline CDR1 reads MNHEY; CDR2 reads SMNVEV (reference sequence). V was cut by 8 bases and J by 4 bases, with 15 bases left in between. In nucleotides, the CDR3 is TGTGCCAGCTGGAGAGCAGGGGCCGGAAACACCATATATTTT. Its translation: CASWRAGAGNTIYF.

Only a few counts were recorded for this clone. The rearrangement links TRBV7-9 to TRBJ1-5; TRBD1 matches 7 bases. The germline gives CDR1 SEHNR, CDR2 FQNEAQ (reference sequence). The trim removed 5 bases at V and 4 bases at J, leaving 2 bases unmatched. The CDR3 is made up of 13 amino acids. The CDR3 loop reads CASSGQENQPQHF. The CDR3 nucleotides read TGTGCCAGCAGCGGACAGGAAAATCAGCCCCAGCATTTT.

The CDR3 protein is CASGLRDRSYEQYF. CDR3 bases: TGTGCTAGTGGTTTGCGCGACAGGTCCTACGAGCAGTACTTC. This sequence joins TRBV12-5 and TRBJ2-7; D is possibly TRBD1 (6 bases). Trimming pared 2 bases from V and 1 base from J, leaving 9 bases between. CDR3 length: 14 residues. CDR1 is LGHNT, CDR2 FRNRAP, per germline.

This clone was observed once. The chain is built from TRBV2 and TRBJ1-5; perhaps TRBD1 as D (6 bases). Germline V gene lookup returns CDR1 SNHLY and CDR2 FYNNEI. Trimming removed 4 bases from V and 0 bases from J, with 13 bases in between. The CDR3 consists of 16 residues. The CDR3 here is CASSALGADSNQPQHF. Written as DNA, the CDR3 is TGTGCCAGCAGTGCCCTGGGGGCTGATAGCAATCAGCCCCAGCATTTT.

This rearrangement joins TRBV6-1 to TRBJ1-5; D is ambiguous. CDR1 and CDR2 (germline): MNHNS, SASEGT. V dropped 2 bases and J dropped 6 bases, with 8 bases sitting between them. CDR3 length: 13 residues. The CDR3 protein is CASSEILIQPQHF. CDR3 nucleotides: TGTGCCAGCAGTGAAATTTTAATTCAGCCCCAGCATTTT.

This clone was observed a few times. The chain recombines TRBV30 with TRBJ2-5; 16 bases align to TRBD2. The CDR3 extends over 15 amino acids. V was pared by 6 bases and J by 11 bases, with 12 bases of the junction left unmatched. CDR1 is GTSNPN and CDR2 is SVGIG in the germline V gene (reference sequence). This CDR3 reads CACQGLAGGPREQYF. The CDR3 coding sequence is TGTGCCTGCCAGGGACTAGCGGGAGGGCCGAGAGAGCAGTACTTC.

This chain joins TRBV10-3 and TRBJ2-1; 10 bases match TRBD1. V lost 6 bases and J lost 3; bases outside the gene matches: 8. Germline CDR1 ENHRY, CDR2 SYGVKD. The CDR3 is 16 residues long. Here the CDR3 DNA reads TGTGCCATCAGAGCCTCCGGGACAGGGGACTACAATGAGCAGTTCTTC. This gives the protein CAIRASGTGDYNEQFF.

This clone showed up just once. V is TRBV18 and J is TRBJ2-7, with D perhaps matching TRBD2 (6 bases). Trimming left V 1 base short and J 4 bases short, with 17 bases between. CDR3 length equals 16 residues. Germline V lookup: CDR1 KGHSH, CDR2 LQKENI. The CDR3 DNA sequence: TGTGCCAGCTCACCACTTGGGGGGTCCGCGCATTACGAGCAGTACTTC. It is translated as CASSPLGGSAHYEQYF.

V usage is TRBV2 and J usage is TRBJ1-2; D possibly corresponds to TRBD1 (6 bases). Trimming took off 6 bases at V and 8 bases at J, with 19 bases between the two ends. The CDR3 is made up of 14 amino acids. Germline values: CDR1 SNHLY, CDR2 FYNNEI. In DNA form, the CDR3 reads TGTGCCAGCAGCTGGGGGACATTATCAGGGGGCTACACCTTC. Amino acid sequence: CASSWGTLSGGYTF.

This rearrangement joins TRBV4-3 to TRBJ2-6; D not resolved. Trimming took 3 bases from V and 1 from J, leaving 7 bases between them. The CDR3 sequence is 15 residues long. The germline V gene has CDR1 LGHNA and CDR2 YSLEER. The CDR3 loop reads CASSQTGSGANVLTF. In DNA form, the CDR3 reads TGCGCCAGCAGCCAGACTGGGTCTGGGGCCAACGTCCTGACTTTC.

This clone was observed a few times. A much larger clone lies one base from this, so it may be a read error. The chain uses TRBV7-2 and TRBJ1-1; 7 bases map to TRBD1. V lost 2 bases, J lost 1 base, and 1 base stayed unmatched. This CDR3 contains 14 residues. Germline values: CDR1 SGHTA, CDR2 FQGNSA. The CDR3 reads CASSLQGENTEAFF. The CDR3, as DNA: TGTGCCAGCAGCTTACAGGGGGAGAACACTGAAGCTTTCTTT.

The chain employs TRBV6-5 and TRBJ2-1; 10 bases are a match to TRBD2. The CDR3 totals 14 residues. V trimming: 7 bases; J trimming: 4 bases; junction bases outside the gene matches: 4. Germline CDR1 is MNHEY and CDR2 is SVGAGI. The CDR3 spells CASILAGRYNEQFF. The CDR3 region has the DNA TGTGCCAGCATACTAGCGGGACGATACAATGAGCAGTTCTTC.

This clone came up once. V is TRBV11-2 and J is TRBJ2-7; 7 nucleotides align to TRBD1. Trimming cost V 3 bases and J 6 bases; bases outside gene matches: 8. This CDR3 region has 14 residues. Germline V CDR1 and CDR2: SGHAT, FQNNGV. The DNA of the CDR3 is TGTGCCAGCAGCTTCACAGGGGAGTTGGTCGAGCAGTACTTC. This codes for CASSFTGELVEQYF.

V is TRBV7-9 and J is TRBJ2-7, with TRBD1 as a possible D gene (6 bases). The germline CDR1 and CDR2 sequences are SEHNR and FQNEAQ (reference sequence). The V and J ends lost 5 bases and 12 bases respectively, with 17 bases between them. This CDR3 contains 12 residues. CDR3: CASSPQTGSVYF. CDR3 bases: TGTGCCAGCAGCCCCCAGACAGGATCGGTGTACTTC. Based on the CDR3 plus reference TRBV7-9 and TRBJ2-7, the full variable domain is DTGVSQNPRHKITKRGQNVTFRCDPISEHNRLYWYRQTLGQGPEFLTYFQNEAQLEKSRLLSDRFSAERPKGSFSTLEIQRTEQGDSAMYLCASSPQTGSVYFGPGTRLTVT.

On this clone itself: A much larger clone lies one base from this, so it may be a read error. The chain has TRBV7-9 and TRBJ1-5, with no clear D. V lost 5 bases and J 3 bases, leaving 8 bases between the germline ends. CDR1 is SEHNR, CDR2 FQNEAQ, per germline (reference sequence). CDR3 length: 13 amino acids. The CDR3 DNA follows: TGTGCCAGCAGCCAATACAACAATCAGCCCCAGCATTTT. Amino acids: CASSQYNNQPQHF.

The chain carries TRBV4-1 and TRBJ2-1; 7 bases fit TRBD2. V lost 4 bases to trimming and J lost 0 bases; unmatched junction nucleotides: 6. CDR3 length: 16 residues. CDR1 is MGHRA, CDR2 YSYEKL, per germline. The DNA of the CDR3 is TGCGCCAGCAGCCTGTTGGGGGGGAGCTCCTACAATGAGCAGTTCTTC. This translates into CASSLLGGSSYNEQFF.

The chain combines TRBV29-1 with TRBJ2-6; D not certain. This CDR3 spans 14 amino acids. CDR1 and CDR2 (germline): SQVTM, ANQGSEA. Trimming stripped 4 bases from V and 0 bases from J, with 7 bases between. DNA for the CDR3: TGCAGCGTTGCGTGGGACTCTGGGGCCAACGTCCTGACTTTC. Protein sequence: CSVAWDSGANVLTF.